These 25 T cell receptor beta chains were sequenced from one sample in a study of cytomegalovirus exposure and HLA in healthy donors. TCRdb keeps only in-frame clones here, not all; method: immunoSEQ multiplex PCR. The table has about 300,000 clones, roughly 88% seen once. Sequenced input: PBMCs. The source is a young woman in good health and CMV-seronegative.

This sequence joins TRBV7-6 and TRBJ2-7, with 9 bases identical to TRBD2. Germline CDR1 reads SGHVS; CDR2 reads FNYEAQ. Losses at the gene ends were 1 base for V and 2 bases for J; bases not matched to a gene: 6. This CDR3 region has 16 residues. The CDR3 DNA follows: TGTGCCAGCAGCTTAGAGGCGGGAGGGATCGCCTACGAGCAGTACTTC. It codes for CASSLEAGGIAYEQYF.

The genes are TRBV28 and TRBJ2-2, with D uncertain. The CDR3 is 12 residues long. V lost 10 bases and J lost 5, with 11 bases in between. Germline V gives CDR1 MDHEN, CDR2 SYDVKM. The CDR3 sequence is CATPSPTGELFF. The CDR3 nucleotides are TGTGCCACCCCTTCCCCGACCGGGGAGCTGTTTTTT.

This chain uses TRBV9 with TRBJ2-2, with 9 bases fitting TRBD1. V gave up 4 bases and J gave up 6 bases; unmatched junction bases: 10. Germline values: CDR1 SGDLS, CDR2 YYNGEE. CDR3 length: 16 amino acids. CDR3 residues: CASSPWTGAVSGELFF. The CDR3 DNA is TGTGCCAGCAGCCCGTGGACAGGGGCAGTCTCCGGGGAGCTGTTTTTT.

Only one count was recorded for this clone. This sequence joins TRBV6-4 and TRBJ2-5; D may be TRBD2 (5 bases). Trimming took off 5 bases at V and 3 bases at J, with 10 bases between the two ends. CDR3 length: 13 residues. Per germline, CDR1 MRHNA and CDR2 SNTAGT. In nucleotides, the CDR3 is TGTGCCAGCAGTCGGGAAGAGAAAGAGACCCAGTACTTC. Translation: CASSREEKETQYF.

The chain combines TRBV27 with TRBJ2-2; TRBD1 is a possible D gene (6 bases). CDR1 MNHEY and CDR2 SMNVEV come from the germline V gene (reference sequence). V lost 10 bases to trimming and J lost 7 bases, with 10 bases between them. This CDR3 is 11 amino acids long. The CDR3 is CATQQGGELFF. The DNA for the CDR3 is TGTGCCACCCAACAGGGCGGGGAGCTGTTTTTT.

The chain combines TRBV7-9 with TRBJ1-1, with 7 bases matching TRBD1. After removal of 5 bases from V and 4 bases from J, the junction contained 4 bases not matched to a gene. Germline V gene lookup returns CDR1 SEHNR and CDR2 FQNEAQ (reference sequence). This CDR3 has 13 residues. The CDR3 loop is CASSLTGSTEAFF. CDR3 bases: TGTGCCAGCAGCCTGACAGGGTCCACTGAAGCTTTCTTT. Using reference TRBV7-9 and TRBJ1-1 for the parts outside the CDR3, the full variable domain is DTGVSQNPRHKITKRGQNVTFRCDPISEHNRLYWYRQTLGQGPEFLTYFQNEAQLEKSRLLSDRFSAERPKGSFSTLEIQRTEQGDSAMYLCASSLTGSTEAFFGQGTRLTVV.

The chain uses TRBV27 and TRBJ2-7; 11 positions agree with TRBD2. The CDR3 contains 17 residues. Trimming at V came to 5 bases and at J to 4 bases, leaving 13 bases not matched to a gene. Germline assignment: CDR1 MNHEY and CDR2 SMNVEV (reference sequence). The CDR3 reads CASSPSLLAGVKYEQYF. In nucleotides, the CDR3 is TGTGCCAGCAGTCCAAGCCTACTAGCGGGGGTGAAATACGAGCAGTACTTC.

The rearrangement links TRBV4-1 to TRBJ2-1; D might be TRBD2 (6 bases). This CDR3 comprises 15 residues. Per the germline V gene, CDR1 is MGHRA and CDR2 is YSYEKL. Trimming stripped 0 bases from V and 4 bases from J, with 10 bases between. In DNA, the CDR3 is TGCGCCAGCAGCCAAGAGAGACTAGGGTACAATGAGCAGTTCTTC. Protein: CASSQERLGYNEQFF.

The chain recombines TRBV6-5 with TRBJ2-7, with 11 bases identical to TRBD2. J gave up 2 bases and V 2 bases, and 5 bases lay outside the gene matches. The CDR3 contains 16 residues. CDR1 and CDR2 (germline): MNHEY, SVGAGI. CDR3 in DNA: TGTGCCAGCAGTTACAAATTAGCGGGAGGGCCCTACGAGCAGTACTTC. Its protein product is CASSYKLAGGPYEQYF.

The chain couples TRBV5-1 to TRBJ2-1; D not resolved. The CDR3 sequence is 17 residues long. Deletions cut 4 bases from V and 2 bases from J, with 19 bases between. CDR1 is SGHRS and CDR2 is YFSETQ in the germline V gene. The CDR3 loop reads CASSRNPPSPTYNEQFF. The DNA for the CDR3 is TGCGCCAGCAGCCGAAACCCACCGAGCCCCACCTACAATGAGCAGTTCTTC.

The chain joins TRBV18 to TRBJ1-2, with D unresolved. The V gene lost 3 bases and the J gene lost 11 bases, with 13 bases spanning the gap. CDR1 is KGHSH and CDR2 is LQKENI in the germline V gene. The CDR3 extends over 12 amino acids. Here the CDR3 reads CASSPPTSTYTF. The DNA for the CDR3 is TGTGCCAGCTCACCCCCAACGTCGACATACACCTTC.

CDR3: CASSIPRAGGAEKLFF. CDR3 nucleotide sequence: TGTGCCAGTAGTATCCCCCGGGCGGGGGGGGCTGAAAAACTGTTTTTT. V usage is TRBV19 and J usage is TRBJ1-4, with TRBD1 as a possible D gene (6 bases). V shed 3 bases and J shed 7 bases, with 18 bases lying between them. CDR3 length: 16 residues. Germline loops: CDR1 LNHDA, CDR2 SQIVND (reference sequence).

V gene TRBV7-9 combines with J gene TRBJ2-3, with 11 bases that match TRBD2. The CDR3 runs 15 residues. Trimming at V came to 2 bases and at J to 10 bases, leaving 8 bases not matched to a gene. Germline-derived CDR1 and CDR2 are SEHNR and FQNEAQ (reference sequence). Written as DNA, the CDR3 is TGTGCCAGCAGCTTAAATAGCGGGAGGGTCGAAGCGCAGTATTTT. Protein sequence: CASSLNSGRVEAQYF. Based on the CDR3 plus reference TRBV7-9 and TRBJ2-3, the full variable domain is DTGVSQNPRHKITKRGQNVTFRCDPISEHNRLYWYRQTLGQGPEFLTYFQNEAQLEKSRLLSDRFSAERPKGSFSTLEIQRTEQGDSAMYLCASSLNSGRVEAQYFGPGTRLTVL.

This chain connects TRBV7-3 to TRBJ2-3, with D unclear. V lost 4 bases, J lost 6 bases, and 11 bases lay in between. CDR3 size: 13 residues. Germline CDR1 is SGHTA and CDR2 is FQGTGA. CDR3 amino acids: CASSSLTGDTQYF. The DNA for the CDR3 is TGTGCCAGCAGCTCACTGACTGGTGATACGCAGTATTTT. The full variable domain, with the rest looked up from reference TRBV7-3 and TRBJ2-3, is GAGVSQTPSNKVTEKGKYVELRCDPISGHTALYWYRQSLGQGPEFLIYFQGTGAADDSGLPNDRFFAVRPEGSVSTLKIQRTERGDSAVYLCASSSLTGDTQYFGPGTRLTVL.

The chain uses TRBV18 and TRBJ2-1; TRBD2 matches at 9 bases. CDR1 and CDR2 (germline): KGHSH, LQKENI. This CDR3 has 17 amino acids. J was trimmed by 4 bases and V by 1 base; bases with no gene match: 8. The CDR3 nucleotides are TGTGCCAGCTCACCACGGGGGGCTAGCGGGATTTACAATGAGCAGTTCTTC. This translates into CASSPRGASGIYNEQFF.

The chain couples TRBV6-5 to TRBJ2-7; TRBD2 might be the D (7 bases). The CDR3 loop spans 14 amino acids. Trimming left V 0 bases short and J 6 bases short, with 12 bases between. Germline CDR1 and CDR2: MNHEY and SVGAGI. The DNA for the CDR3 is TGTGCCAGCAGTTACTCCGGGGGGCTTGGCGAGCAGTACTTC. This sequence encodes CASSYSGGLGEQYF.

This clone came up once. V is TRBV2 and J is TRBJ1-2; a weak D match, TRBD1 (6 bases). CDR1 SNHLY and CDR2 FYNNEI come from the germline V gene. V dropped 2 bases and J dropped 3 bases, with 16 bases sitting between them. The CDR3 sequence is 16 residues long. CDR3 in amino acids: CASSESRGMLDYGYTF. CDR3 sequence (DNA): TGTGCCAGCAGTGAATCCAGGGGCATGTTAGACTATGGCTACACCTTC.

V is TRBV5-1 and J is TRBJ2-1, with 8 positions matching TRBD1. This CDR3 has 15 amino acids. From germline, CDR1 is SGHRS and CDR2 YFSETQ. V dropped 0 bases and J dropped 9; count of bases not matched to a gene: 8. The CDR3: CASSLEAGGRGEQFF. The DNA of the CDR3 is TGCGCCAGCAGCTTGGAGGCAGGGGGCAGGGGTGAGCAGTTCTTC.

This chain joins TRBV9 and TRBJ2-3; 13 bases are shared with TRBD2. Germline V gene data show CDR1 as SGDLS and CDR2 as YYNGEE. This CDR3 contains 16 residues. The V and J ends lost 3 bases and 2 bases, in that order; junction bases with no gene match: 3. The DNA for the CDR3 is TGTGCCAGCAGCGCCGGGACTAGCGGGATCACAGATACGCAGTATTTT. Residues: CASSAGTSGITDTQYF.

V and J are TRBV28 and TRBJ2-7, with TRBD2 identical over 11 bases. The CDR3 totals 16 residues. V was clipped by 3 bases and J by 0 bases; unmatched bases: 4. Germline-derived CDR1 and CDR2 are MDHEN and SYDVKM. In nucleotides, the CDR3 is TGTGCCAGCAGTTTCGTAGCGGGAGGGAGCTCCTACGAGCAGTACTTC. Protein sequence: CASSFVAGGSSYEQYF.

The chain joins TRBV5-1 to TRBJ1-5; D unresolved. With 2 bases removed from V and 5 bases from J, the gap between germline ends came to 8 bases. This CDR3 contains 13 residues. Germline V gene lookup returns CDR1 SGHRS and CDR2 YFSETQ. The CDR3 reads CASSFSSDQPQHF. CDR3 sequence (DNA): TGCGCCAGCAGCTTCAGTTCAGATCAGCCCCAGCATTTT.

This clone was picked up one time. CDR3 sequence (DNA): TGTGCCAGCAGCTTACGGAACACCGGGGAGCTGTTTTTT. Amino acid sequence: CASSLRNTGELFF. The chain has TRBV11-3 and TRBJ2-2; D is undetermined. V shed 2 bases and J shed 1 base, with 2 bases lying between them. The germline V gene encodes CDR1 SGHNT and CDR2 YENEEA. This CDR3 has 13 amino acids.

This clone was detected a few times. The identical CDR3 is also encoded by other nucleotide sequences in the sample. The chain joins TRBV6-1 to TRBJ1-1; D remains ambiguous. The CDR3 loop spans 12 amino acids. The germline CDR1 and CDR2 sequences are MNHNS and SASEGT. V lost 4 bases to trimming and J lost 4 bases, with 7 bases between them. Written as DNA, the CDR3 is TGTGCCAGCAGTGTCGGTGGCACTGAAGCTTTCTTT. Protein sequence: CASSVGGTEAFF.

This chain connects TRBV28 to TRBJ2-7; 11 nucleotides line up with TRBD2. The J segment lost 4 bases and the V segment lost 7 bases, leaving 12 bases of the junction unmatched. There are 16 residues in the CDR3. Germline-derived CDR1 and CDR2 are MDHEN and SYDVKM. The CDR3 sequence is CASTPPFLAGGYEQYF. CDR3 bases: TGTGCCAGCACCCCGCCATTTCTAGCGGGGGGTTACGAGCAGTACTTC.

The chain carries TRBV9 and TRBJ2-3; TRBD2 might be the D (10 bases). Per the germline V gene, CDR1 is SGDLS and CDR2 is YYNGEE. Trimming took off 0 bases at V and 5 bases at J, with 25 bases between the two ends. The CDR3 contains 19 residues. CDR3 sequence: CASSVDGTGSGRGRDTQYF. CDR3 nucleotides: TGTGCCAGCAGCGTAGACGGGACAGGGAGCGGGAGGGGCCGAGATACGCAGTATTTT. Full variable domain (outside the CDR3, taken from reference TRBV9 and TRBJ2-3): DSGVTQTPKHLITATGQRVTLRCSPRSGDLSVYWYQQSLDQGLQFLIQYYNGEERAKGNILERFSAQQFPDLHSELNLSSLELGDSALYFCASSVDGTGSGRGRDTQYFGPGTRLTVL.